These 27 T cell receptor beta chains were all obtained from the same sample, sequenced in a study of T cell repertoires in cytomegalovirus infection. TCRdb itself ran the reads through MiXCR, one entry per CDR3 protein. The sample lists about 360,000 distinct CDR3 sequences, just under 35% seen once, with 13% in the top ten. No antigens are known for them. The source material was cultured PBMCs, sampled from culture after CMV antigen stimulation. These receptors all stem from a human donor in good health (CMV status not recorded). Some clones in this sample may be carry-over from other donors' samples.

The CDR3 reads CASSFQTSGRYNEQFF. CDR3 bases: TGTGCCAGCAGTTTCCAAACTAGCGGGCGCTACAATGAGCAGTTCTTC. The chain employs TRBV12-3 or TRBV12-4 and TRBJ2-1; 9 nucleotides line up with TRBD2. This CDR3 has 16 residues. The J segment lost 3 bases and the V segment lost 3 bases, leaving 6 bases of the junction unmatched.

The V and J genes are TRBV12-3 or TRBV12-4 and TRBJ1-1; 9 positions match TRBD1. The V gene end was trimmed by 5 bases and the J gene end by 6 bases; junction bases not matched to a gene: 4. CDR3 size: 13 residues. The CDR3 loop reads CASSGTGRPEAFF. CDR3 nucleotides: TGTGCCAGCAGTGGGACAGGGAGACCTGAAGCTTTCTTT.

This clonotype was seen only a few times. The chain combines TRBV5-4 with TRBJ1-1, with unresolved D. Germline values: CDR1 SGHNT, CDR2 YYREEE (reference sequence). The length of the CDR3 is 13 residues. With 2 bases removed from V and 6 bases from J, the gap between germline ends came to 11 bases. In nucleotides, the CDR3 is TGTGCCAGCAGCTTTGTCGGCAGACCTGAAGCTTTCTTT. It specifies CASSFVGRPEAFF.

The CDR3, as DNA: TGTGCCAGCAGCTTGAGCCTAGCGGGAGAGGAGACCCAGTACTTC. Encoded protein: CASSLSLAGEETQYF. The V call is TRBV7-3, the J call TRBJ2-5, with 10 bases aligning to TRBD2. The J segment lost 5 bases and the V segment lost 3 bases, leaving 6 bases of the junction unmatched. This CDR3 is 15 amino acids long. The germline V gene encodes CDR1 SGHTA and CDR2 FQGTGA.

The V and J genes are TRBV11-2 and TRBJ2-7; D gene ambiguous. In germline, CDR1 is SGHAT, CDR2 FQNNGV. Trimming removed 5 bases from V and 3 bases from J, with 11 bases in between. This CDR3 comprises 13 residues. The CDR3 spells CASSTGPSYEQYF. Written as DNA, the CDR3 is TGTGCCAGCAGCACCGGACCTAGCTACGAGCAGTACTTC.

In this sample, this clonotype turned up a few times. The junction differs from germline at one of its ends, possibly a read error. This chain uses TRBV7-6 with TRBJ1-1; possibly TRBD1 for D (6 bases). CDR1 and CDR2 (germline): SGHVS, FNYEAQ. This CDR3 spans 17 amino acids. The CDR3 DNA follows: TGTGCTAGCAGCTTCAGGGACAATCCAGAAATGAACACTGAAGCTTTCTTT. Translation: CASSFRDNPEMNTEAFF.

The chain carries TRBV7-2 and TRBJ2-2, with D unclear. V was pared by 6 bases and J by 3 bases, with 11 bases between. The germline V gene has CDR1 SGHTA and CDR2 FQGNSA. The CDR3 covers 14 residues. The DNA of the CDR3 is TGTGCCAGCAGAGATTTAGCAGACACCGGGGAGCTGTTTTTT. Its protein is CASRDLADTGELFF.

This clonotype was recorded at least ten times. The gene calls are TRBV7-2 and TRBJ2-7; D is possibly TRBD1 or TRBD2 (5 bases each). CDR1 is SGHTA, CDR2 FQGNSA, per germline. V shed 5 bases and J shed 0 bases, with 14 bases lying between them. This CDR3 contains 15 residues. The CDR3 loop is CASSPNAGGSYEQYV. The CDR3 coding sequence is TGTGCCAGCAGCCCCAACGCTGGGGGCTCCTACGAGCAGTACGTC.

This clonotype was found a few times. The genes are TRBV7-2 and TRBJ2-2; D ambiguous. Trimming took off 5 bases at V and 0 bases at J, with 10 bases between the two ends. The CDR3 is 15 residues long. In germline, CDR1 is SGHTA, CDR2 FQGNSA. The CDR3 region is CASSRQIANTGELFF. As DNA, the CDR3 is TGTGCCAGCAGCCGCCAAATCGCGAACACCGGGGAGCTGTTTTTT.

This clonotype was found a few times. The V call is TRBV29-1, the J call TRBJ1-5, with D perhaps TRBD1 (5 bases). CDR1 SQVTM and CDR2 ANQGSEA come from the germline V gene. V gave up 0 bases and J gave up 6 bases, with 9 bases separating them. The CDR3 loop spans 13 amino acids. The CDR3 here is CSVEEGGGQPQHF. The CDR3 DNA sequence: TGCAGCGTTGAAGAGGGGGGGGGTCAGCCCCAGCATTTT.

This clonotype turned up a few times. This chain connects TRBV18 to TRBJ2-7, with D unclear. CDR1 KGHSH and CDR2 LQKENI come from the germline V gene. The CDR3 has 12 residues. Trimming took off 9 bases at V and 2 bases at J, with 11 bases between the two ends. CDR3 region: CASRGFTYEQYV. CDR3 DNA sequence: TGTGCCAGTAGAGGTTTTACCTACGAGCAGTACGTC.

The chain uses TRBV12-5 and TRBJ1-5; D uncertain. Germline V CDR1 and CDR2: LGHNT, FRNRAP. V was shortened by 6 bases and J by 4 bases, with 10 bases between the two germline ends. The CDR3 is 13 residues long. CDR3 in DNA: TGTGCTAGTGGAAAAACTGGTAATCAGCCCCAGCATTTT. Its protein product is CASGKTGNQPQHF. The complete variable domain, with remaining parts taken from reference TRBV12-5 and TRBJ1-5, reads DARVTQTPRHKVTEMGQEVTMRCQPILGHNTVFWYRQTMMQGLELLAYFRNRAPLDDSGMPKDRFSAEMPDATLATLKIQPSEPRDSAVYFCASGKTGNQPQHFGDGTRLSIL.

The chain employs TRBV12-3 or TRBV12-4 and TRBJ2-5; the match to TRBD2 covers 9 bases. V lost 6 bases, J lost 4 bases, and 6 bases stayed unmatched. CDR3 length: 14 amino acids. CDR3 DNA sequence: TGTGCCAGCAGGCCGGGACTAGCAACAGAGACCCAGTACTTC. This sequence encodes CASRPGLATETQYF.

This clonotype was observed many times. The rearrangement uses TRBV11-3 and TRBJ1-2; the match to TRBD1 covers 7 bases. The V and J ends lost 4 bases and 3 bases, in that order; junction bases with no gene match: 2. This CDR3 has 13 residues. Germline V gives CDR1 SGHNT, CDR2 YENEEA. The CDR3: CASSSGQHYGYTF. The CDR3 coding sequence is TGTGCCAGCAGCTCGGGACAGCACTATGGCTACACCTTC.

The chain combines TRBV15 with TRBJ1-4; D not resolved. V gave up 3 bases and J gave up 7 bases, with 15 bases separating them. Germline-derived CDR1 and CDR2 are LNHNV and YYDKDF (reference sequence). This CDR3 has 15 residues. The CDR3 sequence: CATSSLSRMSEKLFF. CDR3 sequence (DNA): TGTGCCACCAGCAGTTTGAGCAGGATGAGTGAAAAACTGTTTTTT.

The chain uses TRBV10-3 and TRBJ2-7; no clear D. Trimming pared 6 bases from V and 2 bases from J, leaving 5 bases between. The CDR3 runs to 11 residues. The germline V gene has CDR1 ENHRY and CDR2 SYGVKD. The CDR3 DNA is TGTGCCATCAGCCAAACCTACGAGCAGTACTTC. Translated: CAISQTYEQYF.

This clonotype was seen more than once but under ten times. V is TRBV19 and J is TRBJ2-7; 12 bases are a match to TRBD2. The V gene end was trimmed by 3 bases and the J gene end by 6 bases; junction bases not matched to a gene: 6. The CDR3 contains 15 residues. CDR1 and CDR2 from the germline V gene are LNHDA and SQIVND (reference sequence). The CDR3 DNA reads as TGTGCCAGTAGTATGACTAGCGGGAGTTCTTCCGAGCAGTACTTC. As protein: CASSMTSGSSSEQYF. Together with reference TRBV19 and TRBJ2-7, the CDR3 gives the full variable domain: DGGITQSPKYLFRKEGQNVTLSCEQNLNHDAMYWYRQDPGQGLRLIYYSQIVNDFQKGDIAEGYSVSREKKESFPLTVTSAQKNPTAFYLCASSMTSGSSSEQYFGPGTRLTVT.

The chain combines TRBV27 with TRBJ2-7; maybe TRBD2 (6 bases). This CDR3 has 15 amino acids. Looked up from germline, CDR1 is MNHEY and CDR2 is SMNVEV (reference sequence). Trimming removed 6 bases at V and 2 bases at J, with 17 bases between. The CDR3 spells CASSQIAGSTYEQYF. The CDR3 coding sequence is TGTGCCAGCAGCCAGATCGCGGGGTCGACCTACGAGCAGTACTTC.

The chain recombines TRBV20-1 with TRBJ2-2, with 12 bases that match TRBD2. CDR1 and CDR2 (germline): DFQATT, SNEGSKA (reference sequence). The CDR3 length is 18 residues. J lost 7 bases, V lost 6 bases, and 18 bases had no gene match. As DNA, the CDR3 is TGCAGTGCCATCCCTATGGCTAGCGGGAGGGCCCTGGTCGGGGAGCTGTTTTTT. This encodes CSAIPMASGRALVGELFF.

There are a few counts of this clonotype. V usage is TRBV12-3 or TRBV12-4 and J usage is TRBJ2-7; TRBD2 is a possible D gene (5 bases). There are 21 residues in the CDR3. Deletions cut 5 bases from V and 8 bases from J, with 40 bases between. CDR3 loop: CASSQDRWPAENTYEWFKQYF. In nucleotides, the CDR3 is TGTGCCAGCAGTCAAGACCGCTGGCCAGCGGAGAATACCTACGAGTGGTTTAAGCAGTACTTC.

This clonotype was found a few times. The CDR3 DNA reads as TGTGCCAGCAGTTTACCCGACGGGGACACAGATACGCAGTATTTT. Protein sequence: CASSLPDGDTDTQYF. V is TRBV27 and J is TRBJ2-3; D might be TRBD2 (5 bases). V gave up 2 bases and J gave up 2 bases, with 11 bases separating them. Germline CDR1 and CDR2: MNHEY and SMNVEV (reference sequence). This CDR3 region has 15 residues.

This clonotype was recorded at least ten times. This sequence joins TRBV7-2 and TRBJ2-4; D remains unclear. CDR3 length: 16 amino acids. Per germline, CDR1 SGHTA and CDR2 FQGNSA. Trimming stripped 1 base from V and 0 bases from J, with 10 bases between. Here the CDR3 reads CASSLGPTLAKNIQYF. DNA for the CDR3: TGTGCCAGCAGCTTAGGGCCTACACTAGCCAAAAACATTCAGTACTTC.

Worth noting for this clonotype: Because it lacks the conserved phenylalanine or tryptophan at the end, this CDR3 is likely a read error. It is unclear where the CDR3 begins or ends on the DNA, so no DNA is shown, and the CDR3 is as TCRdb lists it. The V call is TRBV6-1, the J call TRBJ2-7; TRBD2 is the table's D call and was not checked against the DNA. Per germline, CDR1 MNHNS and CDR2 SASEGT. The CDR3 region is 14 residues in length, termini included. The CDR3 region is CASSPMLARPTGWI.

With regard to this clonotype: A much more abundant neighbour one base away suggests this may be a read error. This chain joins TRBV15 and TRBJ2-5; 7 bases are a match to TRBD2. Germline loops: CDR1 LNHNV, CDR2 YYDKDF (reference sequence). The CDR3 totals 13 residues. Germline trimming cut 6 bases from V and 6 bases from J; bases unmatched to any gene: 7. CDR3 nucleotides: TGTGCCACCAGTACCCCGGGGGGAAAGACCCAGTACTTC. This encodes CATSTPGGKTQYF.

This chain connects TRBV2 to TRBJ2-5; 8 bases are shared with TRBD2. J lost 4 bases, V lost 7 bases, and 17 bases had no gene match. CDR1 and CDR2 (germline): SNHLY, FYNNEI. CDR3 size: 17 residues. The CDR3 sequence is CASIRRGRAGEVETQYF. The CDR3 region has the DNA TGTGCCAGCATCCGAAGAGGGCGAGCGGGAGAAGTAGAGACCCAGTACTTC.

This clonotype showed up many times. This chain uses TRBV7-2 with TRBJ1-1, with D maybe TRBD1 (5 bases). Germline CDR1 is SGHTA and CDR2 is FQGNSA. The CDR3 loop spans 15 amino acids. Trimming left V 3 bases short and J 7 bases short, with 18 bases between. The DNA for the CDR3 is TGTGCCAGCAGCTTTGCGGGAGGGACCGGGGTTGAAGCTTTCTTT. This translates into CASSFAGGTGVEAFF.

This clonotype has more than one count but fewer than ten. CDR3 protein: CASSLASSGSSYNEQFF. CDR3 nucleotides: TGTGCCAGCAGCTTAGCGAGTAGCGGGAGCTCCTACAATGAGCAGTTCTTC. The chain combines TRBV7-2 with TRBJ2-1; 9 positions agree with TRBD2. The CDR3 consists of 17 residues. Trimming at V came to 0 bases and at J to 0 bases, leaving 3 bases not matched to a gene. Germline V gives CDR1 SGHTA, CDR2 FQGNSA.